A selection of T cell receptor beta chains follows, all from one sample in a study of shared clonotypes between healthy human individuals. The protocol was immunoSEQ multiplex PCR, while the TCRdb copy is restricted to in-frame clones and leaves out a portion. This table has approximately 2.5 million clones, about 92% appearing once. The sequenced material came from naive CD4+ T cells sorted from blood. The receptor source for this set is a man aged 18 to 30 in good health. CDR3s include the opening cysteine and the closing phenylalanine or tryptophan. The D gene is left open where the match is weak.

d_call: NA
j_call: TRBJ2-5
v_call: TRBV5-1
cdr3_aa: CASSRVQETQYF

d_call: TRBD2
j_call: TRBJ2-7
v_call: TRBV27
cdr3_aa: CASRTLAGTGEQYF

d_call: TRBD2
j_call: TRBJ2-1
v_call: TRBV9
cdr3_aa: CASSATSGDYNEQFF

d_call: NA
j_call: TRBJ2-7
v_call: TRBV13
cdr3_aa: CASSFGGPIYEQYF

d_call: NA
j_call: TRBJ2-1
v_call: TRBV10-1
cdr3_aa: CAGRQGEGYTEQFF

d_call: NA
j_call: TRBJ2-7
v_call: TRBV5-1
cdr3_aa: CASSYGAIGAYEQYF

d_call: NA
j_call: TRBJ2-7
v_call: TRBV2
cdr3_aa: CASSEEPSYEQYF

d_call: TRBD1
j_call: TRBJ2-5
v_call: TRBV7-2
cdr3_aa: CASSFWTGYKETQYF

d_call: NA
j_call: TRBJ2-1
v_call: TRBV6-5
cdr3_aa: CASSRAGSDEQFF

d_call: TRBD1
j_call: TRBJ2-1
v_call: TRBV20-1
cdr3_aa: CSAKDRDEQFF

d_call: NA
j_call: TRBJ2-3
v_call: TRBV20-1
cdr3_aa: CSASLVDTQYF

d_call: TRBD1
j_call: TRBJ2-2
v_call: TRBV18
cdr3_aa: CASSPVGTGNTGELFF

d_call: NA
j_call: TRBJ2-5
v_call: TRBV7-9
cdr3_aa: CASSLVEIQETQYF

d_call: NA
j_call: TRBJ2-1
v_call: TRBV9
cdr3_aa: CASSVAGAPFSYNEQFF

d_call: TRBD1
j_call: TRBJ1-1
v_call: TRBV5-1
cdr3_aa: CASSTRTGEYTEAFF

d_call: NA
j_call: TRBJ2-3
v_call: TRBV10-3
cdr3_aa: CAAQGQGSTDTQYF

d_call: TRBD2
j_call: TRBJ2-5
v_call: TRBV25-1
cdr3_aa: CASTGGGRETQYF

d_call: NA
j_call: TRBJ1-5
v_call: TRBV2
cdr3_aa: CASSEAGIRVQPQHF

d_call: NA
j_call: TRBJ2-5
v_call: TRBV18
cdr3_aa: CASSPSAVGETQYF

d_call: NA
j_call: TRBJ2-7
v_call: TRBV13
cdr3_aa: CASSLRAETTYEQYF

d_call: NA
j_call: TRBJ2-1
v_call: TRBV5-4
cdr3_aa: CASSLGAGRDEQFF

d_call: NA
j_call: TRBJ2-2
v_call: TRBV4-3
cdr3_aa: CASSQDLRSPGELFF

d_call: NA
j_call: TRBJ2-7
v_call: TRBV5-6
cdr3_aa: CASSLWMTGRYEQYF

d_call: NA
j_call: TRBJ1-2
v_call: TRBV7-8
cdr3_aa: CASSPGRSYGYTF

d_call: NA
j_call: TRBJ1-1
v_call: TRBV30
cdr3_aa: CAWTFRGPTAFF